What follows are 7 T cell receptor beta chains derived from one specimen sequenced in a study of Ad26.COV2.S vaccination and SARS-CoV-2 variants (dated by TCRdb to the early 2020s). The library was produced with the immunoSEQ multiplex PCR assay. Sourced from immuneACCESS, this table was stored by TCRdb with only in-frame sequences that have V and J called. A share of the clones is absent; for the studies checked, an unresolved V gene accounts for under half, and the remainder has no known explanation. Across this sample there are about 350,000 clones, with roughly 90% seen only once. The top ten clones comprise approximately 5.9% of the sample. What the treatment or condition label conveys for this sample: some 20 received Ad26.COV2.S at low or high dose, single or two shots; 5 received placebo; per-sample allocation not given. Repertoires of vaccine and placebo recipients were sequenced from samples collected on day 63 after the first injection.

Sequenced here: peripheral blood, sampled in a trial of Ad26.COV2.S vaccine versus placebo. The receptors come from a person between 18 and 60 years old who received the Ad26.COV2.S COVID-19 vaccine or a placebo.

This clone was detected many times. V gene TRBV25-1 combines with J gene TRBJ2-2; 8 positions agree with TRBD1. The CDR3 contains 14 residues. Germline V gene sequence: CDR1 MGHDK, CDR2 SYGVNS. Germline trimming cut 8 bases from V and 6 bases from J; bases unmatched to any gene: 8. The CDR3 protein is CASGGQGEAGELFF. The DNA for the CDR3 is TGTGCCAGCGGCGGACAGGGCGAAGCCGGGGAGCTGTTTTTT.

The chain carries TRBV7-2 and TRBJ1-1, with no clear D. V shed 2 bases and J shed 10 bases, with 8 bases lying between them. The CDR3 totals 11 residues. Germline assignment: CDR1 SGHTA and CDR2 FQGNSA. CDR3 in amino acids: CASSLKKGAFF. CDR3 DNA: TGTGCCAGCAGCTTAAAGAAGGGAGCTTTCTTT.

The chain uses TRBV6-1 and TRBJ2-2; D call uncertain. The CDR3 is 12 residues long. Germline CDR1 and CDR2: MNHNS and SASEGT. V was cut by 1 base and J by 6 bases, with 3 bases left in between. The CDR3 bases are TGTGCCAGCAGTGAAGGACCCGGGGAGCTGTTTTTT. Its translation is CASSEGPGELFF.

V is TRBV6-5 and J is TRBJ2-7; 7 bases fit TRBD2. There are 14 residues in the CDR3. Losses at the gene ends were 6 bases for V and 7 bases for J; bases not matched to a gene: 12. The germline CDR1 and CDR2 sequences are MNHEY and SVGAGI. The CDR3 region is CASSAVGEGYEQYF. CDR3 sequence (DNA): TGTGCCAGCAGCGCCGTCGGGGAGGGGTATGAGCAGTACTTC.

The chain carries TRBV2 and TRBJ2-5; D unclear. Germline V gene data show CDR1 as SNHLY and CDR2 as FYNNEI. The CDR3 totals 10 residues. Trimming took 6 bases from V and 5 from J, leaving 4 bases between them. CDR3 sequence (DNA): TGTGCCAGCAGCGGGGAGACCCAGTACTTC. Its protein is CASSGETQYF.

The chain couples TRBV6-6 to TRBJ1-1; D not resolved. Germline V lookup: CDR1 MNHNY, CDR2 SVGAGI (reference sequence). The CDR3 is 14 residues long. V lost 0 bases to trimming and J lost 3 bases, with 8 bases between them. CDR3 nucleotide sequence: TGTGCCAGCAGTTACTCACGGCCGTACACTGAAGCTTTCTTT. This sequence encodes CASSYSRPYTEAFF.

This chain uses TRBV6-1 with TRBJ2-1, with 8 bases aligning to TRBD1. The CDR3 runs to 14 residues. Per the germline V gene, CDR1 is MNHNS and CDR2 is SASEGT. The junction had 3 bases not matched to a gene; V was cut back by 3 bases and J by 5 bases. The CDR3 DNA reads as TGTGCCAGCAGTGACAGGGGGCGCGACAATGAGCAGTTCTTC. This encodes CASSDRGRDNEQFF.